The next 20 T cell receptor beta chains were all read from a single sample in a study of blood T cell repertoires in COVID-19. Some clones are missing from TCRdb's copy, which holds only in-frame ones; the method was immunoSEQ multiplex PCR. Found here are fewer than 250,000 clones, 70% to 90% of them singletons; the top ten hold 0.87%. The sample was PBMCs or T cells enriched from blood (not recorded which). The receptor source for this set is a man aged 45-65 years who had been exposed to COVID-19.

The chain employs TRBV7-9 and TRBJ2-2, with 10 bases aligning to TRBD1. V lost 5 bases to trimming and J lost 6 bases; unmatched junction nucleotides: 9. Germline CDR1 SEHNR, CDR2 FQNEAQ (reference sequence). The CDR3 is 16 residues long. For the CDR3, the DNA is TGTGCCAGCAGCCGATACGGACAGGGGGAATCCGGGGAGCTGTTTTTT. Residues: CASSRYGQGESGELFF.

The gene calls are TRBV3-1 (or the pseudogene TRBV3-2) and TRBJ1-2, with D unresolved. Germline loops: CDR1 LGHDT, CDR2 YNNKEL (reference sequence). CDR3 length: 11 amino acids. Trimming left V 1 base short and J 12 bases short, with 9 bases between. The CDR3: CASSQAGYHTF. CDR3 nucleotides: TGTGCCAGCAGCCAAGCGGGTTACCACACCTTC.

A few counts support this clone. The DNA for the CDR3 is TGTGCCAGCAGCTCAACGGGACAGGGGTTTGGCTACACCTTC. Its protein product is CASSSTGQGFGYTF. V gene TRBV11-2 combines with J gene TRBJ1-2; 10 bases fit TRBD1. Per the germline V gene, CDR1 is SGHAT and CDR2 is FQNNGV. Unmatched junction bases numbered 6, after V lost 4 bases and J lost 7 bases. The CDR3 is 14 amino acids.

J is TRBJ1-1 and V is TRBV3-1 (or the pseudogene TRBV3-2); D unclear. Germline loops: CDR1 LGHDT, CDR2 YNNKEL (reference sequence). The CDR3 is made up of 13 amino acids. The V end was cut by 3 bases, the J end by 3 bases, with 8 bases between. Here the CDR3 reads CASSQRLDTEAFF. In DNA form, the CDR3 reads TGTGCCAGCAGCCAGCGGTTGGACACTGAAGCTTTCTTT.

The V and J genes are TRBV19 and TRBJ1-5; D unclear. Germline V gives CDR1 LNHDA, CDR2 SQIVND (reference sequence). Trimming left V 5 bases short and J 0 bases short, with 14 bases between. The CDR3 covers 16 residues. The CDR3 DNA sequence: TGTGCCAGTAGTCGTGCCTTCAGTTATAGCAATCAGCCCCAGCATTTT. It codes for CASSRAFSYSNQPQHF.

The chain has TRBV5-5 and TRBJ1-2, with 9 bases lining up with TRBD1. CDR1 SGHKS and CDR2 YYEKEE come from the germline V gene (reference sequence). The V gene end was trimmed by 3 bases and the J gene end by 8 bases; junction bases not matched to a gene: 5. This CDR3 contains 13 residues. DNA for the CDR3: TGTGCCAGCAGCTCTAGGACAGGGGACGGCTACACCTTC. This encodes CASSSRTGDGYTF.

V and J are TRBV27 and TRBJ2-7; D possibly corresponds to TRBD1 (7 bases). Germline-derived CDR1 and CDR2 are MNHEY and SMNVEV (reference sequence). V was clipped by 6 bases and J by 2 bases, with 14 bases between them. The length of the CDR3 is 14 residues. The CDR3 DNA follows: TGTGCCAGCAGAAGGAGGGACAGTGCCTACGAGCAGTACGTC. Translating it yields CASRRRDSAYEQYV.

There are many counts of this clone. V is TRBV9 and J is TRBJ1-3; D gene unclear. Trimming took 4 bases from V and 1 from J, leaving 21 bases between them. The V gene's germline CDR1 is SGDLS and CDR2 YYNGEE. The CDR3 sequence is 18 residues long. This CDR3 reads CASSPAAGEASSGNTIYF. The CDR3 DNA is TGTGCCAGCAGCCCAGCCGCCGGGGAGGCCTCTTCTGGAAACACCATATATTTT. Based on the CDR3 plus reference TRBV9 and TRBJ1-3, the full variable domain is DSGVTQTPKHLITATGQRVTLRCSPRSGDLSVYWYQQSLDQGLQFLIQYYNGEERAKGNILERFSAQQFPDLHSELNLSSLELGDSALYFCASSPAAGEASSGNTIYFGEGSWLTVV.

The chain has TRBV27 and TRBJ2-6; D is unresolved. This CDR3 spans 14 amino acids. Trimming left V 2 bases short and J 1 base short, with 3 bases between. Germline CDR1 is MNHEY and CDR2 is SMNVEV (reference sequence). The CDR3 coding sequence is TGTGCCAGCAGTTTACTATCTGGGGCCAACGTCCTGACTTTC. Translation gives CASSLLSGANVLTF.

The chain combines TRBV19 with TRBJ2-5, with 13 bases matching TRBD2. The V gene end was trimmed by 5 bases and the J gene end by 3 bases; junction bases not matched to a gene: 6. The CDR3 consists of 16 residues. The germline V gene has CDR1 LNHDA and CDR2 SQIVND (reference sequence). The CDR3 DNA is TGTGCCAGTAGTGCCCAACTAGCGGGAGGGGAAGAGACCCAGTACTTC. Translated: CASSAQLAGGEETQYF.

Written as DNA, the CDR3 is TGTGCCACCAGTGACAATCGGGACAGGGGGTCCCACGAGCAGTACTTC. Translated: CATSDNRDRGSHEQYF. The chain uses TRBV24-1 and TRBJ2-7; 11 nucleotides align to TRBD1. CDR1 KGHDR and CDR2 SFDVKD come from the germline V gene. The CDR3 consists of 16 residues. Losses at the gene ends were 4 bases for V and 5 bases for J; bases not matched to a gene: 9.

The chain recombines TRBV5-1 with TRBJ1-2; tentative D call: TRBD1 (5 bases). Deletions cut 4 bases from V and 6 bases from J, with 16 bases between. Germline CDR1 SGHRS, CDR2 YFSETQ. This CDR3 is built from 14 residues. CDR3 sequence: CASSPVGGGDGYTF. In DNA form, the CDR3 reads TGCGCCAGCAGCCCGGTTGGGGGAGGAGATGGCTACACCTTC.

J is TRBJ1-2 and V is TRBV5-1; 9 nucleotides agree with TRBD1. From germline, CDR1 is SGHRS and CDR2 YFSETQ. V lost 4 bases and J lost 4; bases outside the gene matches: 11. This CDR3 spans 16 amino acids. CDR3 bases: TGCGCCAGCAGCCGCGGACAGGGGAGTTTTTCCTATGGCTACACCTTC. Its protein product is CASSRGQGSFSYGYTF.

The chain employs TRBV2 and TRBJ2-3, with D possibly matching TRBD1 (5 bases). The germline gives CDR1 SNHLY, CDR2 FYNNEI. V lost 4 bases, J lost 13 bases, and 15 bases lay in between. This CDR3 is built from 12 residues. This chain's CDR3 is CASSVTLGDKYF. The CDR3 coding sequence is TGTGCCAGCAGTGTTACGCTAGGGGATAAGTATTTT.

V is TRBV19 and J is TRBJ1-1, with 11 bases aligning to TRBD1. V gave up 9 bases and J gave up 3 bases; unmatched junction bases: 3. The CDR3 is made up of 13 amino acids. The germline V gene has CDR1 LNHDA and CDR2 SQIVND (reference sequence). The CDR3 loop is CASQDRGHTEAFF. CDR3 DNA: TGTGCCAGCCAGGACAGGGGGCACACTGAAGCTTTCTTT.

This clone appeared a few times. The V gene is TRBV6-6, the J gene TRBJ2-3, with 12 bases identical to TRBD2. Germline V gives CDR1 MNHNY, CDR2 SVGAGI (reference sequence). The J segment lost 4 bases and the V segment lost 5 bases, leaving 4 bases of the junction unmatched. The CDR3 is made up of 15 amino acids. The CDR3 sequence: CASSGLAGKADTQYF. CDR3 DNA sequence: TGTGCCAGCAGTGGACTAGCGGGAAAGGCAGATACGCAGTATTTT.

The J gene is TRBJ2-1, the V gene TRBV7-2, with TRBD1 matching over 7 bases. The CDR3 consists of 15 residues. Germline V CDR1 and CDR2: SGHTA, FQGNSA. V shed 4 bases and J 3 bases; nucleotides not matched to a gene: 6. CDR3 sequence reads: CASSSPGTVYNEQFF. In nucleotides, the CDR3 is TGTGCCAGCAGCTCACCCGGGACAGTCTACAATGAGCAGTTCTTC.

V usage is TRBV5-1 and J usage is TRBJ1-4; no clear D gene. Deletions cut 0 bases from V and 8 bases from J, with 14 bases between. CDR1 is SGHRS and CDR2 is YFSETQ in the germline V gene. The CDR3 sequence is 15 residues long. CDR3 loop: CASSLGASREEKLFF. Written as DNA, the CDR3 is TGCGCCAGCAGCTTGGGGGCTTCCCGCGAGGAAAAACTGTTTTTT.

The V call is TRBV2, the J call TRBJ2-7; D might be TRBD1 (6 bases). The V end lost 4 bases, the J end lost 3 bases, and 10 bases lay between the germline ends. This CDR3 is 13 amino acids long. Germline V CDR1 and CDR2: SNHLY, FYNNEI. The CDR3 sequence: CASSAYRDYEQYF. The CDR3, as DNA: TGTGCCAGCAGTGCGTACAGGGACTACGAGCAGTACTTC. Looking up the rest from reference TRBV2 and TRBJ2-7 gives the full variable domain: EPEVTQTPSHQVTQMGQEVILRCVPISNHLYFYWYRQILGQKVEFLVSFYNNEISEKSEIFDDQFSVERPDGSNFTLKIRSTKLEDSAMYFCASSAYRDYEQYFGPGTRLTVT.

This chain uses TRBV28 with TRBJ1-4; 7 nucleotides match TRBD1. The CDR3 totals 15 residues. After removal of 1 base from V and 8 bases from J, the junction contained 7 bases not matched to a gene. Germline CDR1 and CDR2: MDHEN and SYDVKM. This CDR3 reads CASSLFSTGDEKLFF. The CDR3 DNA reads TGTGCCAGCAGTTTATTCTCTACAGGGGACGAAAAACTGTTTTTT.